A selection of T cell receptor beta chains follows, all from one sample in a study of cytomegalovirus exposure and HLA in healthy donors. Clones were read by immunoSEQ multiplex PCR, and TCRdb kept only the in-frame ones, dropping some. The sample contains under 150,000 clones, 79% of which appear only once. Sample: PBMCs. The receptors derive from a female donor in good health and CMV-seronegative. Both conserved end residues are part of each CDR3. The D gene is left open where the match is weak. The size of a clone is reported for some rows only, either as once, few or many, or as a class for expanded clones.

d_call v_call clone_size cdr3_aa
NA TRBV5-1 NA CASSLAGGTTNYGYTF
NA TRBV28 NA CASSLVAGGGNIQYF
NA TRBV11-3 NA CASSPGTVNTEAFF
NA TRBV4-2 NA CASSQDRGSNYEQYF
NA TRBV30 NA CAWSVTKAGVSYEQYF
TRBD2 TRBV6-4 NA CASSLSNSGVYEQFF
NA TRBV6-5 NA CASGSGREQYF
TRBD2 TRBV11-3 NA CASAPSGRAGEQFF
NA TRBV6-6 NA CASSTAWGDSNQPQHF
TRBD1 TRBV4-1 few CASSQDGTGGEQPQHF
NA TRBV18 NA CASSPEGSSYEQYF
NA TRBV6-1 NA CASSLGPVDYNGQFF
NA TRBV27 NA CASSLGSNRQAGNEQFF
TRBD1 TRBV7-2 NA CASSLAGQYGYTF
TRBD1 TRBV19 once CASSDRGSDTQYF
NA TRBV30 few CAWEYPLMNTEAFF
TRBD2 TRBV10-1 many CASIHPGTTNYEQYF
TRBD2 TRBV2 NA CASSGLAGVNEQFF
TRBD1 TRBV6-5 NA CASSPAWDRSYEQYF
NA TRBV5-4 NA CASSLLNYGYTF
TRBD2 TRBV9 NA CASSVSSASGGTDTQYF
NA TRBV5-1 NA CASSLGTVATGELFF
NA TRBV7-2 NA CASSLVRQETQYF
NA TRBV2 NA CASSESRSGYTF
TRBD2 TRBV11-3 NA CASSLDPFGRSWAGELFF
NA TRBV9 NA CASSPGGEYAEAFF
TRBD2 TRBV5-4 NA CASSLDGGGSYNEQFF
NA TRBV10-3 NA CAISEAGLNTGELFF
TRBD2 TRBV2 NA CASRGLAGLRETQYF
TRBD1 TRBV30 NA CAWSEGTGWSTDTQYF
TRBD1 TRBV7-9 NA CAVHRTGQTRGYTF
TRBD2 TRBV15 NA CATSRVWREVPDTQYF
NA TRBV5-5 NA CASSLIAGETEAFF
NA TRBV5-4 NA CASSSVGGETQYF
NA TRBV9 NA CASSDQGNQPQHF
NA TRBV7-2 NA CASSLASNEQFF
TRBD2 TRBV7-2 NA CASSLAGGFEQYF
TRBD1 TRBV7-7 NA CASSLWGQDQETQYF
NA TRBV6-1 NA CASSVSRGKETQYF
NA TRBV2 NA CASSGGEIQGLTNTEAFF
NA TRBV5-8 NA CASSLMGPSSYEQYF
NA TRBV2 NA CASSERETQYF
NA TRBV6-5 NA CASSTVNSGNTIYF
NA TRBV27 NA CASSLGSNSPLHF
NA TRBV5-1 many CASSLELGAGYTF
NA TRBV2 NA CASSSGSEPQHF
TRBD2 TRBV5-1 NA CASNLGGGLASNEQFF
TRBD2 TRBV7-2 NA CASNLAGGYNEQFF